What follows are 6 T cell receptor beta chains derived from one specimen sequenced in a study of shared clonotypes between healthy human individuals. Only in-frame clones appear in the TCRdb table, and some are missing; sequencing was by immunoSEQ multiplex PCR. The sample lists 2 million to 2.5 million clones; roughly 95% were seen once. Source material: naive CD4+ T cells sorted from blood. Subset defined: CD45RA+ positively selected. Receptors originate from a man aged 18 to 30 in good health.

This chain connects TRBV6-5 to TRBJ2-7, with 9 bases aligning to TRBD2. The CDR3 contains 15 residues. CDR1 and CDR2 (germline): MNHEY, SVGAGI. V was pared by 6 bases and J by 4 bases, with 10 bases of the junction left unmatched. The CDR3 nucleotides are TGTGCCAGCAGAGATGGGACTAGCATGTGGTACGAGCAGTACTTC. Protein sequence: CASRDGTSMWYEQYF.

Remarks on this clone: This CDR3 is also generated by other DNA sequences in the sample. The V gene is TRBV30, the J gene TRBJ1-1, with 10 bases aligning to TRBD1. V dropped 2 bases and J dropped 5; count of bases not matched to a gene: 2. Germline V CDR1 and CDR2: GTSNPN, SVGIG (reference sequence). CDR3 size: 13 residues. The CDR3 protein is CAWSWTGGTEAFF. The CDR3 DNA sequence: TGTGCCTGGAGTTGGACAGGGGGAACTGAAGCTTTCTTT.

This chain links TRBV9 with TRBJ2-3, with 9 bases fitting TRBD1. Losses at the gene ends were 4 bases for V and 4 bases for J; bases not matched to a gene: 4. Germline V CDR1 and CDR2: SGDLS, YYNGEE. The CDR3 runs 14 residues. The CDR3 spells CASSPGTGPDTQYF. CDR3 sequence (DNA): TGTGCCAGCAGCCCCGGGACAGGGCCAGATACGCAGTATTTT.

The rearrangement links TRBV30 to TRBJ2-2; D perhaps matches TRBD2 (6 bases). Trimming removed 1 base at V and 5 bases at J, with 11 bases between. The CDR3 length is 14 residues. Germline V lookup: CDR1 GTSNPN, CDR2 SVGIG (reference sequence). In DNA form, the CDR3 reads TGTGCCTGGAGTGATGGGGGGTGGACCGGGGAGCTGTTTTTT. This translates into CAWSDGGWTGELFF.

This chain joins TRBV20-1 and TRBJ2-7; TRBD2 might be the D (5 bases). V was trimmed by 5 bases and J by 2 bases, leaving 7 bases between them. CDR3 length: 11 amino acids. In germline, CDR1 is DFQATT, CDR2 SNEGSKA (reference sequence). DNA of the CDR3: TGCAGTGCTCCCGGGGCCTACGAGCAGTACTTC. As protein: CSAPGAYEQYF.

This clone appeared once. The chain combines TRBV20-1 with TRBJ1-4; no firm D call. CDR1 and CDR2 (germline): DFQATT, SNEGSKA (reference sequence). This CDR3 contains 10 residues. Trimming shortened V by 6 bases and J by 8 bases, and 7 bases separated the two germline ends. This CDR3 is CSASTEKLFF. The DNA of the CDR3 is TGCAGTGCCTCCACGGAAAAACTGTTTTTT.